Included here is one T cell receptor beta chain sequence, with context. The record originates from a study of control samples from healthy donors and cancer patients. Data came from immunoSEQ multiplex PCR; TCRdb stores just in-frame clones and leaves some out. This repertoire shows about 170,000 clones, 93% found once; its top ten account for 4.1%. In germline, CDR1 is LGHNT, CDR2 FRNRAP. V dropped 0 bases and J dropped 8 bases, with 19 bases sitting between them. The CDR3 runs to 17 residues. This chain uses TRBV12-5 with TRBJ1-4; possibly TRBD1 for D (6 bases). This receptor was taken from a woman in her sixties in good health. The material sequenced was blood. The CDR3 DNA reads as TGTGCTAGTGGTTTGGTACTCCTAGGGCAGGGGAGGGAAAAACTGTTTTTT. Its translation: CASGLVLLGQGREKLFF.